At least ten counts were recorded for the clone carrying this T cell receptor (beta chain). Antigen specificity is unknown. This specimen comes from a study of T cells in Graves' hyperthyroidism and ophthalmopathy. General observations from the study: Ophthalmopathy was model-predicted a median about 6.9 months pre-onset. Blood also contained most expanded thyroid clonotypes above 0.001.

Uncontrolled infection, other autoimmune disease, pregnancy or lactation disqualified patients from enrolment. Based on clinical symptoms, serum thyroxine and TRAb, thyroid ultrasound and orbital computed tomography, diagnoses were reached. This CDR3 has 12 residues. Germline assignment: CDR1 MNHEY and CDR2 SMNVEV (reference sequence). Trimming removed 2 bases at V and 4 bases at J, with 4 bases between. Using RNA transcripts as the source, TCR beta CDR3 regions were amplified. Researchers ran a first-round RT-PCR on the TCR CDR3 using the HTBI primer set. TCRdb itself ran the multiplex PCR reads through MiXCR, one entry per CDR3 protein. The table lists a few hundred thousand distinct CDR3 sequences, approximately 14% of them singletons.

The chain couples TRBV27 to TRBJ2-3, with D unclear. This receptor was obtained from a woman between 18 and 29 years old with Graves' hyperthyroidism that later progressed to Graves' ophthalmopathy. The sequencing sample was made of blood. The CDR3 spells CASSLTADTQYF. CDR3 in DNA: TGTGCCAGCAGTTTAACCGCAGATACGCAGTATTTT.